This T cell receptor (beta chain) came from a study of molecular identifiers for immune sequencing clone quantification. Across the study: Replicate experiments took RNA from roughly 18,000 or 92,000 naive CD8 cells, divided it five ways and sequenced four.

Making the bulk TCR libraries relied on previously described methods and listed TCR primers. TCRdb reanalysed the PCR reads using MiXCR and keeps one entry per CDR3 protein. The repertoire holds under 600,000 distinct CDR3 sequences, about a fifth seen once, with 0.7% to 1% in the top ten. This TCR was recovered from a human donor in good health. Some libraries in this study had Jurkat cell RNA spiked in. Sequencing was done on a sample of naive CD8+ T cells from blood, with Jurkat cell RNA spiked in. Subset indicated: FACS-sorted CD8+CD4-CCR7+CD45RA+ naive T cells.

CDR3: CASSSLTSTHEQYF. The CDR3 bases are TGTGCCAGCAGTTCCCTAACTAGTACCCACGAGCAGTACTTC. J is TRBJ2-7 and V is TRBV6-5; a possible D gene is TRBD2 (5 bases). Deletions cut 4 bases from V and 5 bases from J, with 15 bases between. Germline-derived CDR1 and CDR2 are MNHEY and SVGAGI. This CDR3 has 14 residues.